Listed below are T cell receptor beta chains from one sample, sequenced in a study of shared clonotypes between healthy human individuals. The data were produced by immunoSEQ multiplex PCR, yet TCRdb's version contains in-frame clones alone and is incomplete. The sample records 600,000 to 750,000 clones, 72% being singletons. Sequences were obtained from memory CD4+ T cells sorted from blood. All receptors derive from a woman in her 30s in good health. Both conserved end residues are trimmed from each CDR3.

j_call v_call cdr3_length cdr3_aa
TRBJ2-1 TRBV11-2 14 ASSPIGGSSYNEQF
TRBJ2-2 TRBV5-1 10 ASSLQGGELF
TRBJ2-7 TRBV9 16 ASSVVDSRWDRGYEQY
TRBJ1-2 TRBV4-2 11 ASSQQTDYGYT
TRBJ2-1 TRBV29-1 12 SVEGGITYNEQF
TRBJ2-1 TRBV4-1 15 ASSQVAAKSSYNEQF
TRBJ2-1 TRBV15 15 ATSRDSWGEDFNEQF
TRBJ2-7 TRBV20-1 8 SVQGYEQY
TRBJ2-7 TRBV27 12 ASSVERLSYEQY
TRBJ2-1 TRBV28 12 ASKRTGVYNEQF
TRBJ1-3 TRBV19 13 ASSTFSFVGNTIY
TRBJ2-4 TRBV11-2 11 ASSLRGWDIQY
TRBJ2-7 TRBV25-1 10 ASSRQSYEQY
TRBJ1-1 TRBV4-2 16 ASSPEGPGSVGNTEAF
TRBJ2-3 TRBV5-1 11 ASSPPSSNTQY
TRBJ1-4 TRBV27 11 ASASPAQGKLF
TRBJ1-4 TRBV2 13 ASSRQLPTNEKLF
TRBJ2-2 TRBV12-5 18 ASGTNGTSGGMTNTGELF
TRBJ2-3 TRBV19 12 ASSQAYPTDTQY
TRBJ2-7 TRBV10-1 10 ASSESPYEQY
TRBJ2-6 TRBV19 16 ASSITGQGAIGANVLT
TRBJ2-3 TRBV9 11 ASSPRGSDTQY
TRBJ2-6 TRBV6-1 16 ASSEHQQGAAGANVLT
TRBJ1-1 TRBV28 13 ASSLSPGGITEAF
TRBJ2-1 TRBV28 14 ATHQGGASPYNEQF
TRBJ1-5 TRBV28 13 ASSGGQGGNQPQH
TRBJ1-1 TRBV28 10 ASSLRPTEAF
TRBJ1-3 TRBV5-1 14 ASSVGQLYSGNTIY
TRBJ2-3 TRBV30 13 AWSPGLAVTDTQY
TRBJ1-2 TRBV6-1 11 ASSQGTASRYT
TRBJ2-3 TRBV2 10 ASTWGTDTQY
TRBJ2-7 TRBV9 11 ASSVSDAYEQY
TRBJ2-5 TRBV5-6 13 ASSKLDREEETQY
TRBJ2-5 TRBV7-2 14 ASSSGTSGRSRTQY
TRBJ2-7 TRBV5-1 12 ASSLTGDGDEQY
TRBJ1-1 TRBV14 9 ASSHFTEAF
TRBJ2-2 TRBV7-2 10 ASSLLTGELF
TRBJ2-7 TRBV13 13 ASSLYYEGRYEQY
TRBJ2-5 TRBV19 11 ASRKRGSETQY
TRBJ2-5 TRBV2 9 ASTTLGTQY